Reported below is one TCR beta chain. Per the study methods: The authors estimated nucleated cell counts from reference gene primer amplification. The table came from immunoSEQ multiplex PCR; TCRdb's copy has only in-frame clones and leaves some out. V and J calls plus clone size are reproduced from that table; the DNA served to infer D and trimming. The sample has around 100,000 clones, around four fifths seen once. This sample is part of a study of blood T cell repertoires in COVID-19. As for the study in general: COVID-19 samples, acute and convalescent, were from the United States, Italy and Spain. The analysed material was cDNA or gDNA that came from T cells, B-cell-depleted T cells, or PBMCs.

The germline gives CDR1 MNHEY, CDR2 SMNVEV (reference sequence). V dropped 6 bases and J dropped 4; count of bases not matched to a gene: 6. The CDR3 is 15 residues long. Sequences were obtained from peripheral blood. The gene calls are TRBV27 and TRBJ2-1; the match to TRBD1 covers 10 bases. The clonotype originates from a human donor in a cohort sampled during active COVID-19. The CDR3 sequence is CASRDRGRRYNEQFF. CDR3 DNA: TGTGCCAGCAGGGACAGGGGGAGGAGGTACAATGAGCAGTTCTTC.